This T cell receptor beta chain emerged from a study of glioma-infiltrating T cells after dendritic cell vaccination (dated by TCRdb to about 2016). At the level of the whole study: The cohort included about 15 glioblastoma patients drawn from Phase I and II dendritic cell vaccination trials, of whom 9 were newly diagnosed and 6 had recurrent disease. Autologous tumor lysate-pulsed dendritic cell vaccination was administered to the patients between about 2003 and 2013. The vaccine was prepared from monocyte-derived dendritic cells that were cultured for roughly 7 days with IL-4 and GM-CSF and then pulsed overnight with autologous tumor lysate. Each patient got three intradermal injections of the dendritic cell vaccine, spaced at biweekly intervals, in the arm below the axilla. In glioblastoma patients vaccinated with dendritic cells, deep sequencing of TCR beta CDR3 regions served to measure tumor-infiltrating lymphocyte content and to compare repertoires between tumor and blood. TCR sequencing metrics, including TIL content and tumor-blood repertoire overlap, were correlated with survival after dendritic cell vaccination.

TCRB CDR3 regions were amplified from about 1.9 ug genomic DNA, or all available DNA if less, using the immunoSEQ assay. Multiplex PCR used 60 forward primers for TCR V beta segments and 13 reverse primers for J beta segments. To estimate the number of reads per starting template, synthetic control templates were added to each sample at limiting dilution. The Illumina HiSeq System generated sequencing reads of 87 bp. The source study handled its data this way. PCR and sequencing errors were removed by merging closely related sequences with a nearest neighbor algorithm. TCR overlap was defined as the percentage of unique tumor TCR beta sequences that were also found in the peripheral blood of the same patient. Imported from immuneACCESS, the table was reduced by TCRdb to in-frame sequences with V and J called. These copies leave out some clones; in studies compared against another copy, an unresolved V gene accounts for under half, and the cause of the remainder is not known. The V and J calls and clone size were taken over from that table, and D and trimming were inferred from the DNA. The sample contains about 49,000 clones, 85% to 90% of them found a single time. The ten largest clones add up to 11% of the sample.

About this clone itself: Its target antigen remains unknown. No qualities accompany the bases; no much larger clone lies one base away.

The investigation overall reported the following: The response model built on TCR overlap across three groups was characterized as speculative, with prospective validation still needed. After dendritic cell vaccination, a higher estimated pretreatment TIL content predicted longer time to progression and overall survival. The cohort was small and heterogeneous, and full blood and tumor sets were available for few patients, with initial-recurrent tumor pairs available for even fewer patients. TCR clonality showed no direct relationship with survival, which suggests that a diverse polyclonal response may be important.

CDR1 and CDR2 are drawn from the germline V gene (reference sequence): GTSNPN, SVGIG. Including the terminal cysteine and phenylalanine, the CDR3 comprises 15 residues. CDR3 DNA only is kept here, 45 bases in frame from base 1. V is clipped by 4 bases and J by 0 bases, and the sequence between their germline boundaries is 10 bases long. Patients were selected for having adequate residual fresh-frozen tumor tissue and more than two years of available survival data. Molecular status otherwise varied across the glioblastoma patients, but none of them carried an isocitrate dehydrogenase mutation. PBMC were collected before vaccination, two weeks after the third vaccination, and at tumor progression when it occurred. The Qiagen DNeasy Blood extraction Kit was used to extract genomic DNA.

In this chain, TRBV30 is recombined with TRBJ2-6, with the identity of the D gene unclear. This clonotype was obtained from a human donor with glioblastoma. Sequences were derived from blood, sampled before dendritic cell vaccination. DNA sequence: TGTGCCTGGAACTTACTCGGCTCTGGGGCCAACGTCCTGACTTTC. Translated, it gives CAWNLLGSGANVLTF.